This T cell receptor (beta chain) stems from a study of T cells after yellow fever vaccination. General observations from the study: Abundant bulk-population clonotypes could contaminate the FACS-sorted repertoires.

TCRdb re-derived calls from the 5' RACE reads in MiXCR, one entry per CDR3 protein. The sample carries hundreds of thousands of distinct CDR3 sequences, about 17% recorded once. Unmatched junction bases numbered 4, after V lost 7 bases and J lost 0 bases. The CDR3 consists of 14 residues. Germline V gives CDR1 DFQATT, CDR2 SNEGSKA (reference sequence). On this clonotype itself: Its antigen remains unknown.

The sample was PBMCs, taken before the yellow fever booster vaccination. The V gene is TRBV20-1, the J gene TRBJ2-3, with TRBD2 matching over 10 bases. The clonotype comes from a man between 18 and 35 years old who received the YFV17D yellow fever vaccine. This CDR3 is CSGAGGASTDTQYF. The CDR3 nucleotides are TGCAGTGGAGCGGGGGGGGCTAGCACAGATACGCAGTATTTT.